This TCR beta chain was identified in a study of blood T cell repertoires in COVID-19. Profiling relied on immunoSEQ multiplex PCR, and the TCRdb table lists in-frame clones only, not all of them. The data hold 200,000 or so clones, with 88% observed a single time. Researchers sorted participants into cohorts using their self-reported clinical history. This clonotype was sampled from a woman in her 30s who had recovered from COVID-19. Sample: PBMCs or T cells enriched from blood (not recorded which).

The DNA for the CDR3 is TGTGCCAGCTCACAGGAGCAGGGGATGGTCCGTAGTGGCTACACCTTC. This sequence encodes CASSQEQGMVRSGYTF. The chain combines TRBV18 with TRBJ1-2; D might be TRBD1 (6 bases). The V gene's germline CDR1 is KGHSH and CDR2 LQKENI. Deletions cut 4 bases from V and 7 bases from J, with 22 bases between. The CDR3 length is 16 residues.